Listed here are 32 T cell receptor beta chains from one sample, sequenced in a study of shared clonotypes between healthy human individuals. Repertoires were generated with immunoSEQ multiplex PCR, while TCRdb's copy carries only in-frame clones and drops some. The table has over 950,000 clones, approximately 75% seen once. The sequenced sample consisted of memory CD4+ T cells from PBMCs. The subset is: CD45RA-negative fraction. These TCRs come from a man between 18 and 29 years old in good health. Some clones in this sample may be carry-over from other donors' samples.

The CDR3 sequence is CASRLTRESYGYTF. For the CDR3, the DNA is TGTGCCAGCAGACTCACGCGAGAGAGCTATGGCTACACCTTC. The chain carries TRBV6-5 and TRBJ1-2; D uncertain. Looked up from germline, CDR1 is MNHEY and CDR2 is SVGAGI. V gave up 6 bases and J gave up 4 bases, with 15 bases separating them. The CDR3 runs to 14 residues.

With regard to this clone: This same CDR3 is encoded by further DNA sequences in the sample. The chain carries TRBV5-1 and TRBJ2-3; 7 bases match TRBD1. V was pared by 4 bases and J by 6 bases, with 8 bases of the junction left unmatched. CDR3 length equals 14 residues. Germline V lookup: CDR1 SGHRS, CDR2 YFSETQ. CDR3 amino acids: CASSADRVGDTQYF. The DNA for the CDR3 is TGCGCCAGCAGCGCAGACAGGGTAGGGGATACGCAGTATTTT.

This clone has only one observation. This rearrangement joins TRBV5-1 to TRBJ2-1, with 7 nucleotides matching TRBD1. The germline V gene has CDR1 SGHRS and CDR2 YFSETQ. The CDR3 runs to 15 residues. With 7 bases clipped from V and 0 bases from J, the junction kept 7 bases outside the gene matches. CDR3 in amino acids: CASGTGQISYNEQFF. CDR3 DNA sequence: TGCGCCAGCGGCACGGGACAGATCTCCTACAATGAGCAGTTCTTC.

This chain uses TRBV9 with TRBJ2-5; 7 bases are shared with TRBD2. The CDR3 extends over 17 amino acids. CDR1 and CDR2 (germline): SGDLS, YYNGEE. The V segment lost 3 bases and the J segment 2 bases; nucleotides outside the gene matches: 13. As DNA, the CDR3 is TGTGCCAGCAGCGAATCAATAGCGGGTGGGGGTCAAGAGACCCAGTACTTC. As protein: CASSESIAGGGQETQYF.

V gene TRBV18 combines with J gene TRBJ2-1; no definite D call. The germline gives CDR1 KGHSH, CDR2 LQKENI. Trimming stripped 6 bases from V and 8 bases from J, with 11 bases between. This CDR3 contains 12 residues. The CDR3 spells CASSPRVDEQFF. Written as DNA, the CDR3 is TGTGCCAGCTCCCCCCGCGTGGATGAGCAGTTCTTC. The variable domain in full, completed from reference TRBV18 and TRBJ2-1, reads NAGVMQNPRHLVRRRGQEARLRCSPMKGHSHVYWYRQLPEEGLKFMVYLQKENIIDESGMPKERFSAEFPKEGPSILRIQQVVRGDSAAYFCASSPRVDEQFFGPGTRLTVL.

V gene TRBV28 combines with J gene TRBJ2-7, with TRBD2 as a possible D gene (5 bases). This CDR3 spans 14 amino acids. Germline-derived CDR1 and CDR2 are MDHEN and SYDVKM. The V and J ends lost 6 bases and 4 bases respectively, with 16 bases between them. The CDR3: CASRLAGIQYEQYF. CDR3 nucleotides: TGTGCCAGCAGGCTAGCTGGAATTCAATACGAGCAGTACTTC.

The chain's CDR3 is CASRPLGLQETQYF. In DNA, the CDR3 is TGTGCCAGCAGACCCCTGGGCTTACAAGAGACCCAGTACTTC. The chain uses TRBV5-4 and TRBJ2-5; D gene uncertain. Germline loops: CDR1 SGHNT, CDR2 YYREEE (reference sequence). The germline V and J ends were trimmed by 5 bases and 2 bases, with 13 bases remaining between them. This CDR3 comprises 14 residues.

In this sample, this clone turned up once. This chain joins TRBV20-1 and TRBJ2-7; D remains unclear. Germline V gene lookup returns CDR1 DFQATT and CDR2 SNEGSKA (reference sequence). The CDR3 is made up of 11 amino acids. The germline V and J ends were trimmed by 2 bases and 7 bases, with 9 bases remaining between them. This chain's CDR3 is CSARQVREQYF. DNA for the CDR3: TGCAGTGCTAGACAGGTACGGGAGCAGTACTTC.

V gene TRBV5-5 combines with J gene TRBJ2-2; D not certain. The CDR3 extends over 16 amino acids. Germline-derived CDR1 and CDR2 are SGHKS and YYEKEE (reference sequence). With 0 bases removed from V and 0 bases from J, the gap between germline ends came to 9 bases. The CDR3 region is CASSLASAANTGELFF. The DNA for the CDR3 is TGTGCCAGCAGCTTGGCCTCGGCAGCGAACACCGGGGAGCTGTTTTTT.

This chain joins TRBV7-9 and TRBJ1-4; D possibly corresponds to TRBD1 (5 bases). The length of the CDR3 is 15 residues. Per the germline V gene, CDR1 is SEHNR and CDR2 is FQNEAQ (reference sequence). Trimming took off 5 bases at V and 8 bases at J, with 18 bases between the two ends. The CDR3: CASSPWEGSPEKLFF. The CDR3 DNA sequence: TGTGCCAGCAGCCCGTGGGAGGGGAGTCCGGAAAAACTGTTTTTT.

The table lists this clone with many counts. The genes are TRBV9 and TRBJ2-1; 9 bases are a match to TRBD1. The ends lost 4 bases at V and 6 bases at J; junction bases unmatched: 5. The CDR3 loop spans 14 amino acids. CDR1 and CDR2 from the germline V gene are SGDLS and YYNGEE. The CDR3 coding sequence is TGTGCCAGCAGCAAGGGACAGGGCATCAATGAGCAGTTCTTC. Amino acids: CASSKGQGINEQFF.

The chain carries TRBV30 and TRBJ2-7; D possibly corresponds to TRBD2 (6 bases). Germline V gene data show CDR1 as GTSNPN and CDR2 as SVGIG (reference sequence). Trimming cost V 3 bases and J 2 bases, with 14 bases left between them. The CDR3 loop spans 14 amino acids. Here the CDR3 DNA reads TGTGCCTGGAGGAGGCCGGGGGACGCCTACGAGCAGTACTTC. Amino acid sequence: CAWRRPGDAYEQYF.

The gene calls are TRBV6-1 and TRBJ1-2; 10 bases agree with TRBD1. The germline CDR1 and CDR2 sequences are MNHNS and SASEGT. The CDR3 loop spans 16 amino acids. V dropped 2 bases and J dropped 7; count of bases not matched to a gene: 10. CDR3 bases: TGTGCCAGCAGTGAAAGGGGAGGACAGGGGGTTGGTGGCTACACCTTC. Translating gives CASSERGGQGVGGYTF.

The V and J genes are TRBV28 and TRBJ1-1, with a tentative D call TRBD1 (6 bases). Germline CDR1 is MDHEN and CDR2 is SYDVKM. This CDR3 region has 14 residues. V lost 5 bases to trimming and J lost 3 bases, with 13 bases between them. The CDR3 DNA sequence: TGTGCCAGCAGTGGAGGGGGGGCGGACACTGAAGCTTTCTTT. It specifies CASSGGGADTEAFF. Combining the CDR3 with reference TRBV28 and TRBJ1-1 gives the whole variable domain DVKVTQSSRYLVKRTGEKVFLECVQDMDHENMFWYRQDPGLGLRLIYFSYDVKMKEKGDIPEGYSVSREKKERFSLILESASTNQTSMYLCASSGGGADTEAFFGQGTRLTVV.

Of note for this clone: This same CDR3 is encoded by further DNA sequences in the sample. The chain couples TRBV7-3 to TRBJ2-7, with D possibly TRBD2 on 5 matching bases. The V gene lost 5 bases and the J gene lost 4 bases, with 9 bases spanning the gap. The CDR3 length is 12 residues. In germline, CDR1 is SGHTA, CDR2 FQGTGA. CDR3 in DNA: TGTGCCAGCAGCCTCCCGGGGTACGAGCAGTACTTC. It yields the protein CASSLPGYEQYF.

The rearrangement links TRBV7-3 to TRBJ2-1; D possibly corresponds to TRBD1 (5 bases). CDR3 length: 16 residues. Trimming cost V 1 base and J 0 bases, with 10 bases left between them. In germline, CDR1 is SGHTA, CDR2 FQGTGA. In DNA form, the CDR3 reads TGTGCCAGCAGCTTAAGGGGCTCTGTCTCCTACAATGAGCAGTTCTTC. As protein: CASSLRGSVSYNEQFF.

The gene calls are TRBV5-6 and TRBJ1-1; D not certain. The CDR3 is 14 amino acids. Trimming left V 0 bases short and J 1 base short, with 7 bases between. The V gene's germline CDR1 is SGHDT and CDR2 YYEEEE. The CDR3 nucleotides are TGTGCCAGCAGCTTGGCTCAGAAGAACACTGAAGCTTTCTTT. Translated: CASSLAQKNTEAFF.

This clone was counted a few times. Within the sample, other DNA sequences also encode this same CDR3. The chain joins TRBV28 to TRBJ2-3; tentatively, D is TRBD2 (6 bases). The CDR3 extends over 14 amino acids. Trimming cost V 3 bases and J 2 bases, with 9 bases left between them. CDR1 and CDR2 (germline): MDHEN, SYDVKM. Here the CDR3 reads CASSLAGSTDTQYF. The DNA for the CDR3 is TGTGCCAGCAGTTTGGCGGGGTCCACAGATACGCAGTATTTT.

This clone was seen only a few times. CDR3 amino acids: CASCVEPNMDTQYF. The CDR3 DNA reads as TGTGCCAGCTGTGTTGAGCCCAATATGGATACGCAGTATTTT. The gene calls are TRBV2 and TRBJ2-3; no firm D call. In germline, CDR1 is SNHLY, CDR2 FYNNEI. V dropped 8 bases and J dropped 6 bases, with 18 bases sitting between them. This CDR3 is built from 14 residues.

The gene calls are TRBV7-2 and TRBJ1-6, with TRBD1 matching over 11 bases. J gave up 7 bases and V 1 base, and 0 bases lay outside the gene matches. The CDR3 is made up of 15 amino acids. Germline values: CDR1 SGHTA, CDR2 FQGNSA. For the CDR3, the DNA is TGTGCCAGCAGCTTAGGGGACAGGGGGAATTCACCCCTCCACTTT. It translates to CASSLGDRGNSPLHF.

The CDR3 sequence is CASSLGQGRENTEAFF. DNA for the CDR3: TGTGCCAGCAGCCTCGGACAGGGTAGGGAGAACACTGAAGCTTTCTTT. The genes are TRBV7-8 and TRBJ1-1, with 8 bases identical to TRBD1. V was clipped by 5 bases and J by 1 base; unmatched bases: 9. CDR3 length equals 16 residues. CDR1 and CDR2 from the germline V gene are SGHVS and FQNEAQ.

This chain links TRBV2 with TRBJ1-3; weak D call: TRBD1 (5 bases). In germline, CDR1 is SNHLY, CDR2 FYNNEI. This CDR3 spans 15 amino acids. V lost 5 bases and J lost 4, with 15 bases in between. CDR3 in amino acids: CASSSGSFTGNTIYF. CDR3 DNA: TGTGCCAGCAGTTCAGGGTCCTTTACGGGAAACACCATATATTTT. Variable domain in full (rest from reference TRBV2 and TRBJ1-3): EPEVTQTPSHQVTQMGQEVILRCVPISNHLYFYWYRQILGQKVEFLVSFYNNEISEKSEIFDDQFSVERPDGSNFTLKIRSTKLEDSAMYFCASSSGSFTGNTIYFGEGSWLTVV.

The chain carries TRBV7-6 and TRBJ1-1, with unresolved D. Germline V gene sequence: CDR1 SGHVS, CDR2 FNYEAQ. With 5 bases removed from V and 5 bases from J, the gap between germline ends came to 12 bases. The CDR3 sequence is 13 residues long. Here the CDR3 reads CASSATGWTEAFF. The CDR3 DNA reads TGTGCCAGCAGCGCGACTGGTTGGACTGAAGCTTTCTTT.

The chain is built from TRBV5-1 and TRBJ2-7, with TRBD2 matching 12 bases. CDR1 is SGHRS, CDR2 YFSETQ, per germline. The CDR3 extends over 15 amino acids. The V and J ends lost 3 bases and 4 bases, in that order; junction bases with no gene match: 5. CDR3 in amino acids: CASSSGLAGIYEQYF. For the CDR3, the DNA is TGCGCCAGCAGCTCAGGACTAGCGGGAATATACGAGCAGTACTTC. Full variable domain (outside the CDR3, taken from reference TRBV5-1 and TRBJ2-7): KAGVTQTPRYLIKTRGQQVTLSCSPISGHRSVSWYQQTPGQGLQFLFEYFSETQRNKGNFPGRFSGRQFSNSRSEMNVSTLELGDSALYLCASSSGLAGIYEQYFGPGTRLTVT.

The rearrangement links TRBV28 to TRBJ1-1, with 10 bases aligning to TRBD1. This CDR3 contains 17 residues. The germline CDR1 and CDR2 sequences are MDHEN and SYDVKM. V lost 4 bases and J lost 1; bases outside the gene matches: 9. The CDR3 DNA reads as TGTGCCAGCAGTTCAGCCGGGACAGGGGTCAAGAACACTGAAGCTTTCTTT. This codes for CASSSAGTGVKNTEAFF.

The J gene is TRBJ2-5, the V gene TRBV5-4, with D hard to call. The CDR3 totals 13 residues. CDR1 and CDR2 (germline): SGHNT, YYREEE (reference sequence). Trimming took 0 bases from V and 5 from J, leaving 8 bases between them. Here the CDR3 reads CASSLGAWETQYF. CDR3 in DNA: TGTGCCAGCAGCTTGGGAGCGTGGGAGACCCAGTACTTC. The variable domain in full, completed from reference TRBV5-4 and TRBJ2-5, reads ETGVTQSPTHLIKTRGQQVTLRCSSQSGHNTVSWYQQALGQGPQFIFQYYREEENGRGNFPPRFSGLQFPNYSSELNVNALELDDSALYLCASSLGAWETQYFGPGTRLLVL.

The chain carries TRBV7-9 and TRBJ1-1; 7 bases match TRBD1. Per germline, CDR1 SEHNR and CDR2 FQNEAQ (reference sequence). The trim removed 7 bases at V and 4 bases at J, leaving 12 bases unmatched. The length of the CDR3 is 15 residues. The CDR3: CASTLRDRPSTEAFF. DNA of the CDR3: TGTGCCAGCACCCTCCGGGACAGACCTTCCACTGAAGCTTTCTTT.

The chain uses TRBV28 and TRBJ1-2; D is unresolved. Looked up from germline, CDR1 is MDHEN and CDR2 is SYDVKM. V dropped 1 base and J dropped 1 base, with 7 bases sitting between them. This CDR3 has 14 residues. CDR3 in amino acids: CASSLSRINYGYTF. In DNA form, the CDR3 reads TGTGCCAGCAGTTTATCCCGAATTAACTATGGCTACACCTTC.

CDR3 in DNA: TGTGCCAGCAGCTTAAACGTAGGGAACACCGGGGAGCTGTTTTTT. Translated: CASSLNVGNTGELFF. V and J are TRBV7-6 and TRBJ2-2; D uncertain. Germline V lookup: CDR1 SGHVS, CDR2 FNYEAQ. CDR3 length: 15 residues. V gave up 2 bases and J gave up 1 base, with 8 bases separating them.

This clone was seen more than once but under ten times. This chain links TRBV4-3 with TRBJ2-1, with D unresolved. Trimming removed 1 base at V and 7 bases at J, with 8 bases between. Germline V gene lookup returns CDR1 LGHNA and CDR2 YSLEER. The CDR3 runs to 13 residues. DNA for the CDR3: TGCGCCAGCAGCCAAGGTGTTGCTAATGAGCAGTTCTTC. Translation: CASSQGVANEQFF.

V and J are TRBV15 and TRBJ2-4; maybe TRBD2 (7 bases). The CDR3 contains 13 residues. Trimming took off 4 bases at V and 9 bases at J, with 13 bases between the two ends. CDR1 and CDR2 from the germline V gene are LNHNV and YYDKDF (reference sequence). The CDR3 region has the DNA TGTGCCACCAGCACAGGGGAGGGGGGCATTCAGTACTTC. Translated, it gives CATSTGEGGIQYF.

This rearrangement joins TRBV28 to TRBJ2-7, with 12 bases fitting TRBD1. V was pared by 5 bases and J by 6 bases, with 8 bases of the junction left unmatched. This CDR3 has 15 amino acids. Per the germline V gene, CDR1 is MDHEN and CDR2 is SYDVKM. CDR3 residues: CASSPPGQGAAEQYF. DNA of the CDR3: TGTGCCAGCAGTCCCCCGGGACAGGGGGCGGCCGAGCAGTACTTC.